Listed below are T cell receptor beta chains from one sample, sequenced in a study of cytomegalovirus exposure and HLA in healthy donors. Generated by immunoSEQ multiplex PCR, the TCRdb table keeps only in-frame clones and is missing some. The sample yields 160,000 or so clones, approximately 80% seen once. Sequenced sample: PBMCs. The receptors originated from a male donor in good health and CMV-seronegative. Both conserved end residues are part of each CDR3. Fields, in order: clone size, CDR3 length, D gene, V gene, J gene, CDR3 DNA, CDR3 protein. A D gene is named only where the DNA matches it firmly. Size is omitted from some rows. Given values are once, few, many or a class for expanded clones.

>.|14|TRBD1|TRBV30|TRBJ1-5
TGTGCCTGGAGCCTCGGGACAGGATGGGAGCCCCAGCATTTT
CAWSLGTGWEPQHF
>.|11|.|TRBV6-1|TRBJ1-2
TGTGCCAGCAGGCGGGGGGATGGCTACACCTTC
CASRRGDGYTF
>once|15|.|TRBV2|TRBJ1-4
TGTGCCAGCAGTGACCCCCCAGGGAAGGTGGAAAAACTGTTTTTT
CASSDPPGKVEKLFF
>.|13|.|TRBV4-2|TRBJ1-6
TGTGCCAGCAGCCAAGCAGGGGATTCACCCCTCCACTTT
CASSQAGDSPLHF
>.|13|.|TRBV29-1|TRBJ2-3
TGCAGCGTTGATGAGGATAGCACAGATACGCAGTATTTT
CSVDEDSTDTQYF
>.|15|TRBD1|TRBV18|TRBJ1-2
TGTGCCAGCTCACCGGGGACAGGGCTCGCCTATGGCTACACCTTC
CASSPGTGLAYGYTF
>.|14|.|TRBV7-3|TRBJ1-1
TGTGCCAGCAGCTTAAACGGGGGGGCCACTGAAGCTTTCTTT
CASSLNGGATEAFF
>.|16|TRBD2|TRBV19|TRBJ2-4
TGTGCCAGTAGCGTACTAGCGGGAGATACAAAAAACATTCAGTACTTC
CASSVLAGDTKNIQYF
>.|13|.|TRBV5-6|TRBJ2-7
TGTGCCAGCAGCGACTCGCTAGTTCTCGAGCAGTACTTC
CASSDSLVLEQYF
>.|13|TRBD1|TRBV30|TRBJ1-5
TGTGCCTGGACAGGGGGCAGCAATCAGCCCCAGCATTTT
CAWTGGSNQPQHF
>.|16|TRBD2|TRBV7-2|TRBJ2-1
TGTGCCAGCAGCTTAGATCGACCTAGCGGGGTAGATGAGCAGTTCTTC
CASSLDRPSGVDEQFF
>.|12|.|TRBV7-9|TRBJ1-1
TGTGCCAGCAGCCGAACGACAACTGAAGCTTTCTTT
CASSRTTTEAFF
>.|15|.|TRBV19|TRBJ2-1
TGTGCCAGTAGTACACAGGGGGGGCGAACCAATGAGCAGTTCTTC
CASSTQGGRTNEQFF
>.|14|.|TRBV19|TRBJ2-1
TGTGCCAGTAGTCTTCACCCCAACTCGGATGAGCAGTTCTTC
CASSLHPNSDEQFF
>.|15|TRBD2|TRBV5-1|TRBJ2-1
TGCGCCAGCAGCTCCCAAGCGGGGGGGCCGAGGGAGCAGTTCTTC
CASSSQAGGPREQFF
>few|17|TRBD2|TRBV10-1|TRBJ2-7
TGCGCCAGCAGTGAGCTGACTAGCGGGACCCTCAGGAACGAGCAGTACTTC
CASSELTSGTLRNEQYF
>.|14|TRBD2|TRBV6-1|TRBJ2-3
TGTGCCAGCAGGCTAGCGGGGGGAGGAGATACGCAGTATTTT
CASRLAGGGDTQYF
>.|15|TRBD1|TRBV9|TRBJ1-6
TGTGCCAGCAGCTCATTACAGGGGTCGGATTCACCCCTCCACTTT
CASSSLQGSDSPLHF
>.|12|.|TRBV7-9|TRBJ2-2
TGTGCCAGCAGCTTAGCCGGGGGGGAGCTGTTTTTT
CASSLAGGELFF
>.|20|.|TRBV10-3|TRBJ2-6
TGTGCCATCAGTGAGTCGAGGGGCGCAGGGGTGGGTCCTGGGGCCAACGTCCTGACTTTC
CAISESRGAGVGPGANVLTF
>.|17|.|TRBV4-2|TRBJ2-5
TGTGCCAGCAGCCAAGATCTAGGGGGGGGGCCGGGAGAGACCCAGTACTTC
CASSQDLGGGPGETQYF
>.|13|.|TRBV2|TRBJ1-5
TGTGCCAGCAGTGAGGAGAGAAATCAGCCCCAGCATTTT
CASSEERNQPQHF
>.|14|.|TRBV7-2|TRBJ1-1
TGTGCCAGCAGCTTGGGACTCCAGAACACTGAAGCTTTCTTT
CASSLGLQNTEAFF
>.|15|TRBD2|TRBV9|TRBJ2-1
TGTGCCAGCAGCCCCTCCGGCGGGAGGGCGAATGAGCAGTTCTTC
CASSPSGGRANEQFF
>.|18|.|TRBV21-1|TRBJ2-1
TGTGCCAGCAGCATCCCACGTGAATTTGGCGGGAGTGGGAATGAGCAGTTCTTC
CASSIPREFGGSGNEQFF
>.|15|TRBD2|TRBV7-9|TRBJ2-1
TGTGCCAGCAGCACCGTGGGACTACACTACAATGAGCAGTTCTTC
CASSTVGLHYNEQFF
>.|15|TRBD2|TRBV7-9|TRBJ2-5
TGTGCCAGCAGACTAGGCGGGGGGTACCAAGAGACCCAGTACTTC
CASRLGGGYQETQYF
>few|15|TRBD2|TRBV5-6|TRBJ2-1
TGTGCCAGCAGCCTAACTAGCGGGAGTATCTATGAGCAGTTCTTC
CASSLTSGSIYEQFF
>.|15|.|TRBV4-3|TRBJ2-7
TGCGCCAGCAGCCAAGATCTGCCAGGGGTGGGGGAGCAGTACTTC
CASSQDLPGVGEQYF
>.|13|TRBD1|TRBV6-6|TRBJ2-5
TGTGCCAGCAGTTCGACAGGGGGCGAGACCCAGTACTTC
CASSSTGGETQYF
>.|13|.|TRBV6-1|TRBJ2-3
TGTGCCAGCAGTCTAGACGGCACAGATACGCAGTATTTT
CASSLDGTDTQYF
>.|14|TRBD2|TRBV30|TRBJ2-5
TGTGCCTGGGCCTCGGGAGGACGGGCGGAGACCCAGTACTTC
CAWASGGRAETQYF
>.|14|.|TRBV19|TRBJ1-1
TGTGCCAGTACCACAGGGACCGTGAACACTGAAGCTTTCTTT
CASTTGTVNTEAFF
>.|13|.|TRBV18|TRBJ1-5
TGTGCCAGCTCACAAGGAGGGCAACAGCCCCAGCATTTT
CASSQGGQQPQHF
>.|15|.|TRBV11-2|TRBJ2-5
TGTGCCAGCAGCTTAGATCCGAACAGGGCGGAGACCCAGTACTTC
CASSLDPNRAETQYF
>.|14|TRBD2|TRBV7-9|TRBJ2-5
TGTGCCAGCAGCTGGGCTAGCGGTCAAGAGACCCAGTACTTC
CASSWASGQETQYF
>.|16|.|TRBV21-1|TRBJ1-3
TGTGCCAGCAGCAAGGGCCAGGGTGTGCGTGGAAACACCATATATTTT
CASSKGQGVRGNTIYF
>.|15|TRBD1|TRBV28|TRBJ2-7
TGTGCCAGCAGTTTTTGGGGACAGCGATCCTACGAGCAGTACTTC
CASSFWGQRSYEQYF
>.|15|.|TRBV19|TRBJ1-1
TGTGCCAGTAGTATTTCGGCAGGGATGGACACTGAAGCTTTCTTT
CASSISAGMDTEAFF
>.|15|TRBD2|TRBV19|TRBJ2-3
TGTGCCAGTAGTCGAATAGCGGGGGGGCGAGATACGCAGTATTTT
CASSRIAGGRDTQYF
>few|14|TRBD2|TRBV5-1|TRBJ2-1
TGCGCCAGCAGCACGAGACTAGCGCCCAATGAGCAGTTCTTC
CASSTRLAPNEQFF
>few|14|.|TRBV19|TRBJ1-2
TGTGCCAGTAGTATCGAGGGTCGGGGCTATGGCTACACCTTC
CASSIEGRGYGYTF
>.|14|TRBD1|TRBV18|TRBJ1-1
TGTGCCAGCTCACTCGGACAGGGGGCTGTTGAAGCTTTCTTT
CASSLGQGAVEAFF
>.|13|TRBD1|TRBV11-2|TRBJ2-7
TGTGCCAGCAGCTTTGGGACAGCCTACGAGCAGTACTTC
CASSFGTAYEQYF
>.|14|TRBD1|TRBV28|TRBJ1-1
TGTGCCAGCAGTTTAGGGACAGGGGGAACTGAAGCTTTCTTT
CASSLGTGGTEAFF
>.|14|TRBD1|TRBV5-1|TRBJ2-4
TGCGCCAGCAGCGCCGGGACAGGAGAAAACATTCAGTACTTC
CASSAGTGENIQYF
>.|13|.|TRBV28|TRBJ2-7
TGTGCCAGCAGTTTCGGGAGTTATTACGAGCAGTACTTC
CASSFGSYYEQYF